This T cell receptor (beta chain) was profiled in a study of T cell responses to AZD1222 COVID-19 vaccine. Study-wide points: Nearly half of the spike-specific TCRs reportedly recognize variant regions that carry no mutations. Spike-specific TCRs gained breadth and depth after people received two AZD1222 doses.

The method was immunoSEQ multiplex PCR; TCRdb's version includes in-frame clones alone and lacks a portion of them. The top ten hold 7% to 9% of the sample, which has around 120,000 clones, about nine tenths seen once. Remarks on this clone: Its target is unknown.

The origin of this receptor is an adult in good health. This sample comprised peripheral blood, obtained on day 0 of AZD1222 vaccination.

The CDR3, as DNA: TGTGCCAGCTCACCTATGGGGGGGGCGAACACTGAAGCTTTCTTT. This codes for CASSPMGGANTEAFF. The chain employs TRBV18 and TRBJ1-1; tentatively, D is TRBD1 (6 bases). The CDR3 sequence is 15 residues long. Trimming cost V 3 bases and J 1 base, with 12 bases left between them. Germline-derived CDR1 and CDR2 are KGHSH and LQKENI.